These T cell receptor beta chains were read from a single sample in a study of blood T cell repertoires in COVID-19. The table came from immunoSEQ multiplex PCR; TCRdb's copy has only in-frame clones and leaves some out. The sample lists approximately 88,000 clones, approximately 90% occurring once. Sequenced input: peripheral blood. The receptors come from a woman aged 50 to 60 in a cohort sampled during active COVID-19. Each CDR3 is given with its conserved first and last residue. A D gene is named only where the DNA matches it firmly.

TRBD1	TRBJ1-1	TRBV7-3	CASSSQGDTEAFF	TGTGCCAGCAGCTCCCAGGGGGACACTGAAGCTTTCTTT
NA	TRBJ1-1	TRBV6-6	CASSKDKTVNTEAFF	TGTGCCAGCAGTAAAGATAAGACAGTTAACACTGAAGCTTTCTTT
NA	TRBJ2-7	TRBV10-1	CASSESGAVRGEQYF	TGCGCCAGCAGTGAGTCGGGGGCTGTCCGCGGCGAGCAGTACTTC
NA	TRBJ2-1	TRBV12-2	CASHLPTGTRVLPDEQFF	TGTGCAAGTCACTTGCCGACCGGGACTAGGGTATTACCGGATGAGCAGTTCTTC
NA	TRBJ1-1	TRBV5-6	CASSFRGTEAFF	TGTGCCAGCAGCTTTAGAGGGACTGAAGCTTTCTTT
TRBD1	TRBJ1-2	TRBV28	CASSSPGTGALFYGYTF	TGTGCCAGCAGTTCGCCCGGGACAGGGGCCCTTTTTTATGGCTACACCTTC
NA	TRBJ2-1	TRBV2	CASRTGTRDEQFF	TGTGCCAGCAGGACCGGGACAAGGGATGAGCAGTTCTTC
TRBD1	TRBJ1-4	TRBV6-4	CASTGQGVLFSLSNEKLFF	TGTGCCAGCACCGGACAGGGAGTTCTATTCTCCCTCTCGAATGAAAAACTGTTTTTT
TRBD2	TRBJ2-3	TRBV5-6	CASSLTLSGNTDTQYF	TGTGCCAGCAGCCTAACTCTTAGCGGGAACACAGATACGCAGTATTTT
NA	TRBJ1-5	TRBV6-1	CASSEARAGTSNQPQHF	TGTGCCAGCAGTGAAGCGCGGGCAGGTACAAGCAATCAGCCCCAGCATTTT
NA	TRBJ2-2	TRBV7-7	CASSKQGGGELFF	TGTGCTAGCAGCAAACAGGGTGGTGGGGAGCTGTTTTTT
NA	TRBJ1-5	TRBV6-5	CASQGWVNQPQHF	TGTGCCAGCCAGGGGTGGGTCAATCAGCCCCAGCATTTT